This entry is about one T cell receptor (beta chain). What it binds is not known. The authors split each subset's genomic DNA evenly across several immunoSEQ plates. The data were produced by immunoSEQ multiplex PCR, yet TCRdb's version contains in-frame clones alone and is incomplete. The data contain around 100,000 clones, roughly two thirds of them seen just once; the ten biggest clones take up roughly 40%. The entry originates in a study of shared clonotypes between healthy human individuals. Study-wide context: CD4 naive and memory got three plates each, CD8 naive two, CD8 memory one.

Findings of the study overall: Naive subsets generally exceeded memory subsets in estimated richness. Some clonotypes were shared by all four sorted-subset donors, while others were not shared. The non-shared ones had lower generation probabilities than the shared ones.

This sequence was found in a man aged 25-45 years in good health. Sequencing was performed on memory CD8+ T cells sorted from blood. Subset of the sample: CD45RO+ cells pooled with CCR7-negative TemRA cells.

In DNA, the CDR3 is TGTGCCAGCAGCCTGTTTTTCCCCGCTAGCACGTCCTACAATGAGCAGTTCTTC. Residues: CASSLFFPASTSYNEQFF. The genes are TRBV4-2 and TRBJ2-1, with D tentatively TRBD2 (5 bases). Trimming stripped 4 bases from V and 1 base from J, with 20 bases between. The germline CDR1 and CDR2 sequences are LGHNA and YNFKEQ. This CDR3 contains 18 residues.